This T cell receptor (beta chain) was recovered during a study of T cells expressing NK-cell markers. The wider study: Source material for TCR beta repertoires consisted of sorted CD3+CD56+NKG2C+, CD3+CD56+NKG2C- and CD3+CD56-NKG2C+ T cells. Sequencing covered eight donors, seven HCMV-seropositive and one seronegative.

This CDR3 region has 13 residues. Looked up from germline, CDR1 is MNHEY and CDR2 is SMNVEV (reference sequence). Study-wide results and limits: Topping the CD3+CD56-NKG2C+ fraction as well were these clonotypes, in a few donors.

TCRdb re-called the 5' RACE reads and shows each CDR3 protein once, DNA omitted. Its table lists 500,000 to 700,000 distinct CDR3 sequences. Details on this clonotype: What it binds is not known.

This chain links TRBV27 with TRBJ2-3; lacking DNA, the TRBD1 call made by TCRdb goes unchecked. The sequenced material came from blood T cells: a sorted CD56 or NKG2C T cell subset, CD4+ or CD8+ T cells, or bulk PBMC T cells (not recorded which). The TCR comes from a man between 18 and 35 years old in good health. The chain's CDR3 is CASRYDPGTAQYF.